This paragraph covers one TCR beta chain sequence. TCRdb recomputed calls from the RT-PCR reads with MiXCR, one row per CDR3 protein. The sample has approximately 160,000 distinct CDR3 sequences; nearly 25% are singletons. The sample belongs to a study of patients and donors after allogeneic stem cell transplantation. CDR3 length: 16 residues. Germline V CDR1 and CDR2: MNHNY, SVGAGI (reference sequence). Germline trimming cut 0 bases from V and 2 bases from J; bases unmatched to any gene: 5. The clonotype comes from a human donor who was either an allogeneic HSCT recipient or a stem cell or donor lymphocyte infusion donor (not recorded which). It is not recorded whose cells these are; they may come from a transplant donor. Sequenced input: blood, either unsorted or a sorted T cell fraction (not recorded which). The rearrangement joins TRBV6-6 to TRBJ2-3, with 7 bases identical to TRBD2. DNA for the CDR3: TGTGCCAGCAGTTACTCGAGGGAGGGGAACACAGATACGCAGTATTTT. It yields the protein CASSYSREGNTDTQYF.